What follows describes a single TCR beta chain. These data come from a study of blood T cell repertoires in COVID-19. The assay was immunoSEQ multiplex PCR, and TCRdb's table has in-frame clones only and misses some. The profile shows about 150,000 clones, under 90% of them singletons. This CDR3 comprises 15 residues. The germline V gene has CDR1 KGHSH and CDR2 LQKENI. The V end lost 1 base, the J end lost 6 bases, and 12 bases lay between the germline ends. Study members were between roughly 18 and 100 years old and lived in approximately 25 US regions. Before being deemed recovered, Cohort 3 donors had two negative PCRs, clearance, or symptom resolution.

The TCR sequence derives from a woman in her forties or fifties who had recovered from COVID-19. This chain joins TRBV18 and TRBJ2-2, with a possible D match to TRBD2 (5 bases). The sequencing sample was made of PBMCs or T cells enriched from blood (not recorded which). CDR3: CASSPQGWGAGELFF. The CDR3 DNA sequence: TGTGCCAGCTCACCACAGGGCTGGGGAGCCGGGGAGCTGTTTTTT.